One and the same sample provided the 7 T cell receptor beta chains below, sequenced in a study of blood T cells in healthy people across ages. Combining a sample-barcoded 5' primer with a J-beta primer mix, a second PCR ran for roughly 6 to 12 cycles. TCRdb reprocessed the 5' RACE reads with MiXCR, giving one entry per CDR3 protein. The repertoire holds some 710,000 distinct CDR3 sequences, with more than 35% as singletons. The sequencing input was blood. These receptors all stem from a man at least 80 years old in good health.

This clonotype has ten or more counts. The chain uses TRBV29-1 and TRBJ2-7; D gene uncertain. The CDR3 extends over 11 amino acids. V was pared by 6 bases and J by 4 bases, with 10 bases between. Per the germline V gene, CDR1 is SQVTM and CDR2 is ANQGSEA. DNA of the CDR3: TGCAGCGTCGTTTCCGGATACGAGCAGTACTTC. Translation gives CSVVSGYEQYF.

This clonotype was seen a few times. The chain recombines TRBV14 with TRBJ2-3; unclear D gene. The V gene's germline CDR1 is SGHDN and CDR2 FVKESK. The CDR3 covers 15 residues. The V gene lost 5 bases and the J gene lost 5 bases, with 17 bases spanning the gap. The CDR3 bases are TGTGCCAGCAGCTCCCCTACGGCACATAGAGATACGCAGTATTTT. The encoded protein is CASSSPTAHRDTQYF.

The rearrangement links TRBV7-8 to TRBJ2-7, with 14 bases that match TRBD2. After removal of 4 bases from V and 6 bases from J, the junction contained 2 bases not matched to a gene. This CDR3 has 14 residues. Germline V lookup: CDR1 SGHVS, CDR2 FQNEAQ. CDR3 nucleotides: TGTGCCAGCAGCTGGGGACTAGCGGGAGTCGAGCAGTACTTC. It translates to CASSWGLAGVEQYF.

In its sample, this clonotype was seen a few times. The chain is built from TRBV15 and TRBJ2-1; D uncertain. The CDR3 loop spans 17 amino acids. Germline V gives CDR1 LNHNV, CDR2 YYDKDF (reference sequence). The V end lost 0 bases, the J end lost 0 bases, and 12 bases lay between the germline ends. DNA for the CDR3: TGTGCCACCAGCAGAGAGGTTCCAGCCAGCTCCTACAATGAGCAGTTCTTC. It codes for CATSREVPASSYNEQFF.

The chain couples TRBV20-1 to TRBJ2-7; a weak D match, TRBD1 (5 bases). The germline gives CDR1 DFQATT, CDR2 SNEGSKA (reference sequence). Between the trimmed V and J ends, which lost 2 bases and 7 bases, there was a span of 15 bases. The CDR3 spans 13 residues. CDR3 sequence (DNA): TGCAGTGCTAGACCTGGTAAAGGGGCGGAGCAGTACTTC. Amino acids: CSARPGKGAEQYF.

This chain's CDR3 is CAGTGSGSYEQYF. CDR3 bases: TGTGCCGGCACTGGGAGCGGCTCCTACGAGCAGTACTTC. The V gene is TRBV6-2 or TRBV6-3, the J gene TRBJ2-7; tentative D call: TRBD2 (5 bases). The CDR3 spans 13 residues. Germline CDR1 and CDR2: MNHEY and SVGEGT. Trimming took 11 bases from V and 0 from J, leaving 14 bases between them.

The chain links TRBV12-3 or TRBV12-4 to TRBJ2-5, with 7 positions matching TRBD2. TRBJ2-7 explains the end of the DNA better; the J call may be wrong. This CDR3 has 13 residues. The CDR3 here is CASSVERGNEQYF. As DNA, the CDR3 is TGTGCCAGCAGTGTCGAGCGGGGAAACGAGCAGTACTTC.